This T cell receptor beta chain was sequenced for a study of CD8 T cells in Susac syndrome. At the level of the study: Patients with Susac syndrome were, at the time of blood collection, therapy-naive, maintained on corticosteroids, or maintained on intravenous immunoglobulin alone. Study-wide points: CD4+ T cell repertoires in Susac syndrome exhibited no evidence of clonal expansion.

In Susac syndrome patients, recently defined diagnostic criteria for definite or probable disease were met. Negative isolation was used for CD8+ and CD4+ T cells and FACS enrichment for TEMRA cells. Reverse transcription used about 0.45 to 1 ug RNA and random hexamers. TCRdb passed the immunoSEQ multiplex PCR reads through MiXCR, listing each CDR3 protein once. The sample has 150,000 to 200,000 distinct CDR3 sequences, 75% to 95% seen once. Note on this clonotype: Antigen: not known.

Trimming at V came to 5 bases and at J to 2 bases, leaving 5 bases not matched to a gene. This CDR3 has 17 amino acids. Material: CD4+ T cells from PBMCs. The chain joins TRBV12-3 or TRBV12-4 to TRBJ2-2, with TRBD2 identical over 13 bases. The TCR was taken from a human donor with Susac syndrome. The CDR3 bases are TGTGCCAGCAGTCCGACTAGCGGGAGGAGAAACACCGGGGAGCTGTTTTTT. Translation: CASSPTSGRRNTGELFF.